This TCR beta chain is drawn from a study of cytomegalovirus exposure and HLA in healthy donors. Whole-study findings and limits: Some public TCRs appeared in many individuals, while most sequences were rare. Cytomegalovirus-associated status was assigned to 164 TCR beta chains.

Regarding this clone: Its antigen is undetermined.

J lost 2 bases, V lost 3 bases, and 10 bases had no gene match. Germline assignment: CDR1 SGHRS and CDR2 YFSETQ. The CDR3 totals 16 residues. A multiplex PCR was run with 60 Vbeta primers and 13 Jbeta primers. The data were produced by immunoSEQ multiplex PCR, yet TCRdb's version contains in-frame clones alone and is incomplete. Altogether tens of thousands of clones are present, less than 55% being singletons, with the ten largest covering around 2%. What was sequenced was PBMCs. The sequence was collected from a woman aged 50 to 60 in good health and CMV-seronegative. The rearrangement uses TRBV5-1 and TRBJ2-5; 7 nucleotides match TRBD2. The CDR3 DNA is TGCGCCAGCAGCTCACCTGTGCGGGGGATACAAGAGACCCAGTACTTC. This gives the protein CASSSPVRGIQETQYF.